Following are 13 T cell receptor beta chains from one sample sequenced in a study of T cells in Graves' hyperthyroidism and ophthalmopathy. Using RNA transcripts as the source, TCR beta CDR3 regions were amplified. The HTBI primer set served for first-round RT-PCR of the TCR CDR3. Using its own MiXCR run on the multiplex PCR reads, TCRdb lists one record per CDR3 protein. This sample has some 340,000 distinct CDR3 sequences, with roughly an eighth found just once. Sequencing was done on a sample of blood. The origin of the receptors is a woman aged 40 to 55 with Graves' ophthalmopathy.

This clonotype was recorded many times. The chain is built from TRBV20-1 and TRBJ2-1, with 9 bases fitting TRBD2. J gave up 8 bases and V 2 bases, and 4 bases lay outside the gene matches. Germline V CDR1 and CDR2: DFQATT, SNEGSKA (reference sequence). This CDR3 is 13 amino acids long. CDR3 region: CSARLAGQDEQFF. CDR3 in DNA: TGCAGTGCTAGACTAGCGGGGCAGGATGAGCAGTTCTTC.

This clonotype was observed at least ten times. CDR3 sequence (DNA): TGTGTCAAGAGGGGGGGACCAAACACTGAAGCTTTCTTT. This sequence encodes CVKRGGPNTEAFF. V and J are TRBV2 and TRBJ1-1, with D tentatively TRBD1 (6 bases). The CDR3 has 13 residues. Germline assignment: CDR1 SNHLY and CDR2 FYNNEI.

This clonotype was picked up a small number of times. The V gene is TRBV15, the J gene TRBJ2-2; D is possibly TRBD2 (6 bases). The germline CDR1 and CDR2 sequences are LNHNV and YYDKDF (reference sequence). The V and J ends lost 0 bases and 7 bases respectively, with 12 bases between them. The CDR3 consists of 15 residues. For the CDR3, the DNA is TGTGCCACCAGCAGAGAGATGGGGGACTTCGGGGAGCTGTTTTTT. Residues: CATSREMGDFGELFF.

This clonotype was seen more than once but under ten times. The V call is TRBV29-1, the J call TRBJ2-3; D call uncertain. Trimming took 3 bases from V and 2 from J, leaving 6 bases between them. The germline V gene encodes CDR1 SQVTM and CDR2 ANQGSEA. The CDR3 contains 12 residues. The CDR3 coding sequence is TGCAGCGTTGAGGAGATCACAGATACGCAGTATTTT. Its protein is CSVEEITDTQYF.

The sample holds a few counts of this clonotype. This sequence joins TRBV20-1 and TRBJ2-1, with 10 bases matching TRBD2. V was pared by 6 bases and J by 2 bases, with 13 bases of the junction left unmatched. Germline CDR1 reads DFQATT; CDR2 reads SNEGSKA (reference sequence). The CDR3 is 17 residues long. This chain's CDR3 is CSAPAGGPFNPYNEQFF. As DNA, the CDR3 is TGCAGTGCGCCAGCGGGAGGGCCCTTCAATCCCTACAATGAGCAGTTCTTC.

This clonotype was counted ten times or more. The chain uses TRBV28 and TRBJ2-1; the D is unclear. V was trimmed by 11 bases and J by 7 bases, leaving 15 bases between them. From germline, CDR1 is MDHEN and CDR2 SYDVKM. The CDR3 is 12 residues long. CDR3 DNA: TGTGCCTGCGCCCCCGCGATAAATGAGCAGTTCTTC. Protein: CACAPAINEQFF.

In its sample, this clonotype was seen a few times. This rearrangement joins TRBV7-9 to TRBJ1-3; D gene unclear. The CDR3 covers 14 residues. Trimming stripped 5 bases from V and 5 bases from J, with 13 bases between. The germline V gene has CDR1 SEHNR and CDR2 FQNEAQ (reference sequence). CDR3 amino acids: CASSLNTGRNTIYF. CDR3 in DNA: TGTGCCAGCAGCCTAAACACGGGCAGAAACACCATATATTTT.

In this sample, this clonotype turned up once. The chain employs TRBV20-1 and TRBJ2-1, with 8 nucleotides matching TRBD2. Germline V gives CDR1 DFQATT, CDR2 SNEGSKA (reference sequence). The J segment lost 9 bases and the V segment lost 5 bases, leaving 15 bases of the junction unmatched. The CDR3 consists of 15 residues. Written as DNA, the CDR3 is TGCAGTGCTCTGGTCTCGGGGGGGGCGCTTGGTGAGCAGTTCTTC. It yields the protein CSALVSGGALGEQFF.

This clonotype has a count of ten or more. This sequence may be a read error, since a much larger clone differs from it by one base. The genes are TRBV30 and TRBJ1-5, with D tentatively TRBD1 (5 bases). V was trimmed by 1 base and J by 3 bases, leaving 7 bases between them. The CDR3 has 13 amino acids. Germline CDR1 and CDR2: GTSNPN and SVGIG (reference sequence). The CDR3 coding sequence is TGTGCCTGGAGTGCAGGGTACAATCAGCCCCAGCATTTT. Translating it yields CAWSAGYNQPQHF.

This clonotype came up a few times. The J gene is TRBJ2-2, the V gene TRBV6-2 or TRBV6-3, with TRBD2 identical over 7 bases. Germline V gives CDR1 MNHEY, CDR2 SVGEGT. Unmatched junction bases numbered 5, after V lost 0 bases and J lost 7 bases. CDR3 length: 15 residues. This chain's CDR3 is CASSYSGGYVGELFF. CDR3 nucleotide sequence: TGTGCCAGCAGTTACTCGGGGGGGTACGTCGGGGAGCTGTTTTTT.

With respect to this clonotype: A read error may explain this, as a much larger clone is one base away. The V gene is TRBV19, the J gene TRBJ1-5; TRBD1 matches at 8 bases. CDR3 length: 13 amino acids. From germline, CDR1 is LNHDA and CDR2 SQIVND (reference sequence). Here the CDR3 DNA reads TGTGCCAGTAGTGGCACAGGGGGGCAGCCCAAGCATTTT. It translates to CASSGTGGQPKHF.

Many counts were recorded for this clonotype. This rearrangement joins TRBV6-1 to TRBJ2-7; tentatively, D is TRBD1 or TRBD2 (5 bases each). CDR3 size: 15 residues. Trimming left V 8 bases short and J 4 bases short, with 21 bases between. Germline V gene sequence: CDR1 MNHNS, CDR2 SASEGT. The CDR3 DNA reads TGTGCCAGCCTGAGGGGTGGGGTTGGGGCATACGAGCAGTACTTC. As protein: CASLRGGVGAYEQYF.

This clonotype was observed a handful of times. This rearrangement joins TRBV11-3 to TRBJ2-1; unclear D gene. The V gene's germline CDR1 is SGHNT and CDR2 YENEEA. CDR3 length: 12 residues. Between the trimmed V and J ends, which lost 5 bases and 3 bases, there was a span of 5 bases. The CDR3 nucleotides read TGTGCCAGCAGCCCCCACTACAATGAGCAGTTCTTC. The encoded protein is CASSPHYNEQFF.